These 27 T cell receptor beta chains were all obtained from the same sample, sequenced in a study of shared clonotypes between healthy human individuals. The data were produced by immunoSEQ multiplex PCR, yet TCRdb's version contains in-frame clones alone and is incomplete. The sample includes 90,000 to 150,000 clones, about 71% of them seen just once. Specimen: memory CD8+ T cells sorted from blood. Subset given: CD45RO+ cells pooled with CCR7-negative TemRA cells. All receptors derive from a woman in her thirties in good health.

The chain joins TRBV5-1 to TRBJ2-7; maybe TRBD1 (5 bases). V gave up 1 base and J gave up 5 bases, with 10 bases separating them. Germline V lookup: CDR1 SGHRS, CDR2 YFSETQ. This CDR3 is 13 amino acids long. The DNA of the CDR3 is TGCGCCAGCAGCTTGTACAGGACGAACGAGCAGTACTTC. Translation gives CASSLYRTNEQYF.

This clone was observed many times. Mismatch with germline at one junction end may stem from a read error. This sequence joins TRBV19 and TRBJ1-5; D is perhaps TRBD1 (5 bases). The CDR3 covers 13 residues. Germline V lookup: CDR1 LNHDA, CDR2 SQIVND (reference sequence). CDR3 coding DNA: TGTGCCAGTAGTATGTGGGGCAAACAGCCCCAGCATTTT. As protein: CASSMWGKQPQHF.

This sequence joins TRBV6-6 and TRBJ2-3; 9 bases map to TRBD2. Germline values: CDR1 MNHNY, CDR2 SVGAGI (reference sequence). The CDR3 is 14 amino acids. V lost 6 bases, J lost 0 bases, and 1 base stayed unmatched. The CDR3 coding sequence is TGTGCCAGCAGAGCGGGAGGAAGCACAGATACGCAGTATTTT. It specifies CASRAGGSTDTQYF.

The V and J genes are TRBV7-9 and TRBJ1-4, with 7 bases aligning to TRBD1. The CDR3 totals 16 residues. Germline V gene sequence: CDR1 SEHNR, CDR2 FQNEAQ (reference sequence). Germline trimming cut 6 bases from V and 0 bases from J; bases unmatched to any gene: 7. The CDR3 region has the DNA TGTGCCAGCAGTCGAGGACAGGTTGCAACTAATGAAAAACTGTTTTTT. Translated: CASSRGQVATNEKLFF.

The chain uses TRBV7-8 and TRBJ2-1; D tentatively reads TRBD1 or TRBD2 (5 bases each). This CDR3 has 15 residues. Trimming removed 7 bases from V and 6 bases from J, with 19 bases in between. In germline, CDR1 is SGHVS, CDR2 FQNEAQ. The CDR3 reads CASIYRDQGFNEQFF. CDR3 nucleotide sequence: TGTGCCAGCATTTACCGGGACCAGGGATTCAATGAGCAGTTCTTC.

The V and J genes are TRBV5-8 and TRBJ1-1, with a weak D call TRBD1 (6 bases). This CDR3 contains 14 residues. The V end was cut by 0 bases, the J end by 1 base, with 7 bases between. Germline V gene data show CDR1 as SGHTS and CDR2 as YDEGEE. CDR3 region: CASSLEDRNTEAFF. For the CDR3, the DNA is TGTGCCAGCAGCTTGGAGGACAGGAACACTGAAGCTTTCTTT. The full variable domain, its missing parts supplied by reference TRBV5-8 and TRBJ1-1, is EAGVTQSPTHLIKTRGQQATLRCSPISGHTSVYWYQQALGLGLQFLLWYDEGEERNRGNFPPRFSGRQFPNYSSELNVNALELEDSALYLCASSLEDRNTEAFFGQGTRLTVV.

The J gene is TRBJ1-1, the V gene TRBV7-8; D perhaps matches TRBD1 (5 bases). The length of the CDR3 is 15 residues. The V end was cut by 5 bases, the J end by 3 bases, with 16 bases between. Germline V gives CDR1 SGHVS, CDR2 FQNEAQ. CDR3 loop: CASSPLKSRDTEAFF. The CDR3, as DNA: TGTGCCAGCAGCCCCCTTAAGTCCAGGGACACTGAAGCTTTCTTT. Looking up the rest from reference TRBV7-8 and TRBJ1-1 gives the full variable domain: GAGVSQSPRYKVAKRGQDVALRCDPISGHVSLFWYQQALGQGPEFLTYFQNEAQLDKSGLPSDRFFAERPEGSVSTLKIQRTQQEDSAVYLCASSPLKSRDTEAFFGQGTRLTVV.

J is TRBJ2-3 and V is TRBV6-4; D may be TRBD2 (6 bases). Germline V gene data show CDR1 as MRHNA and CDR2 as SNTAGT. CDR3 length: 14 amino acids. Deletions cut 6 bases from V and 1 base from J, with 11 bases between. The CDR3 sequence is CASSAGGGTDTQYF. DNA of the CDR3: TGTGCCAGCAGCGCCGGCGGGGGCACAGATACGCAGTATTTT.

V and J are TRBV18 and TRBJ2-7; TRBD1 aligns across 10 bases. The V gene end was trimmed by 6 bases and the J gene end by 7 bases; junction bases not matched to a gene: 12. The CDR3 contains 15 residues. Germline loops: CDR1 KGHSH, CDR2 LQKENI. CDR3 amino acids: CASSLSGTGAREQYF. The CDR3 DNA reads TGTGCCAGCTCCCTGTCCGGGACAGGGGCGAGGGAGCAGTACTTC. Full variable domain (outside the CDR3, taken from reference TRBV18 and TRBJ2-7): NAGVMQNPRHLVRRRGQEARLRCSPMKGHSHVYWYRQLPEEGLKFMVYLQKENIIDESGMPKERFSAEFPKEGPSILRIQQVVRGDSAAYFCASSLSGTGAREQYFGPGTRLTVT.

The rearrangement joins TRBV25-1 to TRBJ2-7, with 8 bases matching TRBD1. Unmatched junction bases numbered 7, after V lost 4 bases and J lost 5 bases. The germline V gene has CDR1 MGHDK and CDR2 SYGVNS. This CDR3 region has 14 residues. Written as DNA, the CDR3 is TGTGCCAGCAGTGTACAGGGGGTTATGGACGAGCAGTACTTC. Protein: CASSVQGVMDEQYF.

The rearrangement uses TRBV5-6 and TRBJ1-2, with D maybe TRBD1 (6 bases). The CDR3 loop spans 15 amino acids. Germline loops: CDR1 SGHDT, CDR2 YYEEEE. With 1 base removed from V and 1 base from J, the gap between germline ends came to 11 bases. The CDR3 DNA follows: TGTGCCAGCAGCTTGCCAGGGGTTGGTAACTATGGCTACACCTTC. It codes for CASSLPGVGNYGYTF.

The chain joins TRBV4-1 to TRBJ1-1; a possible D gene is TRBD1 (6 bases). The CDR3 has 15 residues. The V end lost 0 bases, the J end lost 2 bases, and 10 bases lay between the germline ends. Germline values: CDR1 MGHRA, CDR2 YSYEKL. Here the CDR3 DNA reads TGCGCCAGCAGCCAAGAGGGGGCGGGAAACACTGAAGCTTTCTTT. It specifies CASSQEGAGNTEAFF.

This chain uses TRBV4-1 with TRBJ1-5; D is ambiguous. Germline CDR1 and CDR2: MGHRA and YSYEKL. V gave up 0 bases and J gave up 0 bases, with 15 bases separating them. The CDR3 has 18 residues. CDR3 nucleotides: TGCGCCAGCAGCCAAGAAGTCGGCACACAGTATAGCAATCAGCCCCAGCATTTT. This gives the protein CASSQEVGTQYSNQPQHF.

Written as DNA, the CDR3 is TGTGCCAGCAGCGCTACTAGCGGGACCTACAATGAGCAGTTCTTC. Translating gives CASSATSGTYNEQFF. The chain recombines TRBV7-2 with TRBJ2-1, with TRBD2 matching 10 bases. Per the germline V gene, CDR1 is SGHTA and CDR2 is FQGNSA. The CDR3 has 15 residues. Unmatched junction bases numbered 3, after V lost 5 bases and J lost 2 bases.

The gene calls are TRBV27 and TRBJ1-3; 7 positions agree with TRBD1. V was pared by 6 bases and J by 4 bases, with 21 bases of the junction left unmatched. The CDR3 is made up of 19 amino acids. Germline V CDR1 and CDR2: MNHEY, SMNVEV (reference sequence). Written as DNA, the CDR3 is TGTGCCAGCAGGGTAAAATCGACAGGGAGAGGCGCGGAAGGAAACACCATATATTTT. This sequence encodes CASRVKSTGRGAEGNTIYF.

The V gene is TRBV28, the J gene TRBJ1-2, with D maybe TRBD1 (6 bases). Germline lookup yields CDR1 MDHEN and CDR2 SYDVKM. Trimming left V 2 bases short and J 6 bases short, with 25 bases between. The CDR3 sequence is 18 residues long. The CDR3 region has the DNA TGTGCCAGCAGTTTAGAGGGACGGACAGACCTAGAGCTGGATGGCTACACCTTC. This translates into CASSLEGRTDLELDGYTF.

There are a few counts of this clone. This chain uses TRBV27 with TRBJ2-7; 7 bases are shared with TRBD1. This CDR3 region has 15 residues. V lost 1 base, J lost 7 bases, and 10 bases stayed unmatched. Germline-derived CDR1 and CDR2 are MNHEY and SMNVEV (reference sequence). For the CDR3, the DNA is TGTGCCAGCAGTTTATGGGCTACAGGGGTTGGGGAGCAGTACTTC. It specifies CASSLWATGVGEQYF.

The chain links TRBV25-1 to TRBJ2-7; TRBD2 aligns across 9 bases. The CDR3 sequence is 13 residues long. Germline CDR1 is MGHDK and CDR2 is SYGVNS. V was clipped by 8 bases and J by 12 bases; unmatched bases: 14. CDR3 amino acids: CASGGLADAESYF. CDR3 DNA: TGTGCCAGCGGGGGACTAGCCGACGCGGAGTCGTACTTC.

The rearrangement links TRBV10-2 to TRBJ1-5; a weak D match, TRBD1 (5 bases). Looked up from germline, CDR1 is WSHSY and CDR2 is SAAADI. The germline V and J ends were trimmed by 9 bases and 2 bases, with 8 bases remaining between them. The CDR3 has 12 amino acids. Here the CDR3 DNA reads TGCGCCAGTGGGACGGGCAATCAGCCCCAGCATTTT. Translating it yields CASGTGNQPQHF.

The chain recombines TRBV7-6 with TRBJ2-3; D ambiguous. The germline V gene has CDR1 SGHVS and CDR2 FNYEAQ. V lost 3 bases, J lost 2 bases, and 9 bases lay in between. The CDR3 length is 14 residues. The CDR3: CASSFRTVTDTQYF. In DNA form, the CDR3 reads TGTGCCAGCAGCTTTCGGACCGTCACAGATACGCAGTATTTT.

This clone came up many times. The chain has TRBV7-9 and TRBJ1-4, with 12 bases that match TRBD1. The germline V gene encodes CDR1 SEHNR and CDR2 FQNEAQ (reference sequence). The CDR3 has 16 amino acids. V lost 6 bases to trimming and J lost 2 bases; unmatched junction nucleotides: 4. In nucleotides, the CDR3 is TGTGCCAGCAGATCCGGGACAGGGGGCACTAATGAAAAACTGTTTTTT. It yields the protein CASRSGTGGTNEKLFF.

The table lists this clone with many counts. The chain is built from TRBV28 and TRBJ2-7, with 9 bases matching TRBD1. CDR3 length equals 14 residues. The V gene's germline CDR1 is MDHEN and CDR2 SYDVKM. V was clipped by 10 bases and J by 4 bases; unmatched bases: 11. The CDR3 DNA is TGTGCCATACAATACCGGGACAGGGTATACGAGCAGTACTTC. It yields the protein CAIQYRDRVYEQYF.

This clone was observed a single time. DNA of the CDR3: TGTGCCAGCACCATCGGGGGACAGGGTATGGAGACCCAGTACTTC. Translation gives CASTIGGQGMETQYF. The chain has TRBV6-1 and TRBJ2-5; 9 nucleotides align to TRBD1. V shed 7 bases, J shed 5 bases, and the junction held 11 bases outside the gene matches. CDR1 MNHNS and CDR2 SASEGT come from the germline V gene. This CDR3 comprises 15 residues.

This chain uses TRBV18 with TRBJ1-2; unclear D gene. Trimming stripped 0 bases from V and 5 bases from J, with 10 bases between. There are 14 residues in the CDR3. Germline CDR1 KGHSH, CDR2 LQKENI. CDR3 nucleotides: TGTGCCAGCTCACCACCTACGGCCGAGTATGGCTACACCTTC. Translating gives CASSPPTAEYGYTF.

This clone has a count of ten or more. The chain has TRBV4-1 and TRBJ1-6; tentatively, D is TRBD1 (6 bases). The CDR3 totals 14 residues. The germline CDR1 and CDR2 sequences are MGHRA and YSYEKL. Trimming pared 2 bases from V and 7 bases from J, leaving 9 bases between. CDR3 sequence reads: CASSQRGKNSPLHF. CDR3 in DNA: TGCGCCAGCAGCCAAAGGGGGAAGAATTCACCCCTCCACTTT.

This clone was seen a handful of times. The V gene is TRBV18, the J gene TRBJ2-7; D ambiguous. CDR1 and CDR2 (germline): KGHSH, LQKENI. The CDR3 length is 14 residues. Trimming stripped 3 bases from V and 4 bases from J, with 13 bases between. Written as DNA, the CDR3 is TGTGCCAGCTCACCCGCGGCAGGAGCTTACGAGCAGTACTTC. Protein sequence: CASSPAAGAYEQYF.

The chain uses TRBV25-1 and TRBJ1-5; possible D gene TRBD1, 5 bases. Trimming cost V 6 bases and J 2 bases, with 11 bases left between them. Germline V lookup: CDR1 MGHDK, CDR2 SYGVNS. The CDR3 consists of 14 residues. CDR3 region: CASREGNGNQPQHF. CDR3 bases: TGTGCCAGCAGGGAGGGGAATGGCAATCAGCCCCAGCATTTT.